This TCR beta chain was found in a study of response to subunit inactivated influenza vaccine. The ends were cut back, 3 bases at V and 0 bases at J, with 11 bases in the middle. Germline V CDR1 and CDR2: SEHNR, FQNEAQ (reference sequence). This CDR3 is built from 15 residues. Findings and limits, study-wide: The authors put forward the suggestion that each seasonal influenza vaccination may bring in only a limited number of new T cells.

As regards this clonotype: Its cognate antigen is unknown.

In TCRdb, the RT-PCR reads were re-called with MiXCR into one record per CDR3 protein. The data contain 860,000 or so distinct CDR3 sequences, 21% of them seen just once; the ten biggest clones take up about 10%. The sequences come from PBMCs from blood, collected more than 4 days after vaccination. This rearrangement joins TRBV7-9 to TRBJ1-1, with a possible D match to TRBD1 (5 bases). This clonotype originated in a man aged 45-65 years who received an inactivated influenza vaccine. The CDR3 region has the DNA TGTGCCAGCAGCTTTACCGGGACGGTGAACACTGAAGCTTTCTTT. Residues: CASSFTGTVNTEAFF.